What follows describes a single T cell receptor beta chain. Produced via immunoSEQ multiplex PCR; TCRdb's table is partial and in-frame only. In the table there are 490,000 or so clones, 88% of which are singletons. These data come from a study of blood T cell repertoires in COVID-19. Germline V gives CDR1 SGHRS, CDR2 YFSETQ. Trimming removed 3 bases from V and 4 bases from J; junction bases left unmatched: 6. The CDR3 covers 15 residues. Sequenced material: PBMCs or T cells enriched from blood (not recorded which). This chain links TRBV5-1 with TRBJ2-1; 8 nucleotides match TRBD2. This sequence was found in a woman aged 55-70 years who had recovered from COVID-19. CDR3 residues: CASSSQAGAYNEQFF. The CDR3 DNA is TGCGCCAGCAGCTCCCAAGCGGGGGCGTACAATGAGCAGTTCTTC.